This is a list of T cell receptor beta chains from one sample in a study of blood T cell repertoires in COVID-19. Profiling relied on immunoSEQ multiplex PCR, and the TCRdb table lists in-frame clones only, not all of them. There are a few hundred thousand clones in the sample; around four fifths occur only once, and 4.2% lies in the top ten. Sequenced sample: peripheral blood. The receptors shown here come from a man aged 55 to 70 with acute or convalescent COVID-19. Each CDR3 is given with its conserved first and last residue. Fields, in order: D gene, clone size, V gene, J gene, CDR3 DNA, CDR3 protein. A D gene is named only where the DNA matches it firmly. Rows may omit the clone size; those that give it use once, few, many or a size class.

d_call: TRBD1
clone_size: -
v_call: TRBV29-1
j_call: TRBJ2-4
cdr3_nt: TGCAGCGTTGCGGGACAGAGAAACATTCAGTACTTC
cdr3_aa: CSVAGQRNIQYF

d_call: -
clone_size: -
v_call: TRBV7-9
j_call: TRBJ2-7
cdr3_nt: TGTGCCAGCAGCCGTTACGGCGAGCAGTACTTC
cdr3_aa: CASSRYGEQYF

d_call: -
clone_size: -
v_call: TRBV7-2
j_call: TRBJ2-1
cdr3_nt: TGTGCCAGCAGCTTAGCGGAGGGGGCGATAAGTAAGTTCTTC
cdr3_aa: CASSLAEGAISKFF

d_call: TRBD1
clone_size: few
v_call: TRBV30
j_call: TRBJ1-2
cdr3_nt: TGTGCCTGGACCCGCGGACAGGCAGAAAGCTTC
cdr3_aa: CAWTRGQAESF

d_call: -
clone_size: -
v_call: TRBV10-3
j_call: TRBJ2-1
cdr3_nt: TGTGCCATCAGTGATCAGGGCCACAATGAGCAGTTCTTC
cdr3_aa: CAISDQGHNEQFF

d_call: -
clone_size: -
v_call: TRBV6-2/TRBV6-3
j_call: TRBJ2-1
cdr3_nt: TGTGCCAGCAGTTACTCGGGGAGGAGGACCTACAATGAGCAGTTCTTC
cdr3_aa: CASSYSGRRTYNEQFF

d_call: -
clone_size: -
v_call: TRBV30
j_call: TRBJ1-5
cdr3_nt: TGTGCCTGGAGTCCGAGAGGGAATCAGCCCCAGCATTTT
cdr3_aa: CAWSPRGNQPQHF

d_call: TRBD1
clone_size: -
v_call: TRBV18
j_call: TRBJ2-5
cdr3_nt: TGTGCCAGCTCACCCTACAGGGGACAAGAGACCCAGTACTTC
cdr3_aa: CASSPYRGQETQYF

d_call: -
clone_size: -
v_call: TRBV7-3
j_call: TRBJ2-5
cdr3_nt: TGTGCCAGCAGCCGAGGGTTACAAGAGACCCAGTACTTC
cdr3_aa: CASSRGLQETQYF

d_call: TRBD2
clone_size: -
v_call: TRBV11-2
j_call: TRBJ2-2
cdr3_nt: TGTGCCAGCAGGCGACTAGCGGCTCTAGACACCGGGGAGCTGTTTTTT
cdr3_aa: CASRRLAALDTGELFF

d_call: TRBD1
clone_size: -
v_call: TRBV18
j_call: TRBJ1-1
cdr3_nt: TGTGCCAGCTCACGGGGACAGGGGAGCCCTGAAGCTTTCTTT
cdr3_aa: CASSRGQGSPEAFF

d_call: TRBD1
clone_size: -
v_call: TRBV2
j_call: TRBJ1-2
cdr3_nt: TGTGCCAGCAGTGAGGACAGGGTAGTAGTTCTGGATGGCTACACCTTC
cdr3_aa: CASSEDRVVVLDGYTF

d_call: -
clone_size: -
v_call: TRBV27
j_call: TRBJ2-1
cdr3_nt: TGTGCCAGTTATAGGTGGGGGCGGGAGCGCACCTCCTACAATGAGCAGTTCTTC
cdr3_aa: CASYRWGRERTSYNEQFF

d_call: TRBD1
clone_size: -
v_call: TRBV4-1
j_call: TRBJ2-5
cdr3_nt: TGCGCCAGCAGCCGGACCGGACAGGGGAGAGTCCAAGAGACCCAGTACTTC
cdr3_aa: CASSRTGQGRVQETQYF

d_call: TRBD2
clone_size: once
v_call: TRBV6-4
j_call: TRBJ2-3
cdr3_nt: TGTGCCAGCAGTTTAAGCGGGAGGTGGAGCACAGATACGCAGTATTTT
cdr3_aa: CASSLSGRWSTDTQYF

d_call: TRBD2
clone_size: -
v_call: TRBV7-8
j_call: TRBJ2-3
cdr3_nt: TGTGCCAGCAGACCGGGACTAGCGGGCACAGATACGCAGTATTTT
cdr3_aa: CASRPGLAGTDTQYF

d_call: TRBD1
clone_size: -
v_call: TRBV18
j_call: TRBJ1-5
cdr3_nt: TGTGCCAGCTCAGCGACAGGGAGCAATCAGCCCCAGCATTTT
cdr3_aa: CASSATGSNQPQHF

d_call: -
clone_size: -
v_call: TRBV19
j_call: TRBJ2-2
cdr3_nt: TGTGCCAGTAGTATAGGCGGGAACACCGGGGAGCTGTTTTTT
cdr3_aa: CASSIGGNTGELFF

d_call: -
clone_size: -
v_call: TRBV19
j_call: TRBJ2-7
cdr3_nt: TGTGCCAGTAGTGTAGGCAGGTCCTACGAGCAGTACTTC
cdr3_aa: CASSVGRSYEQYF

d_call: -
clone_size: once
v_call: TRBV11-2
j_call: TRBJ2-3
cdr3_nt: TGTGCCAGCAGCCAAGGACACCTTAGCACAGATACGCAGTATTTT
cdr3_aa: CASSQGHLSTDTQYF

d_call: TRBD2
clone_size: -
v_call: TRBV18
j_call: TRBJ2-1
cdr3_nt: TGTGCCAGCTCAAGCGGGAGGGCGGTCTACAATGAGCAGTTCTTC
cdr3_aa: CASSSGRAVYNEQFF

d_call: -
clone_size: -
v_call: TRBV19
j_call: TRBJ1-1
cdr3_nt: TGTGCCAGTAGTACCACAGGAGGGAGTGGGACTGAAGCTTTCTTT
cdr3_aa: CASSTTGGSGTEAFF

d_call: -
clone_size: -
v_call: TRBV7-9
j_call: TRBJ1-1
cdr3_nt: TGTGCCAGCAGCTTACAGGGTATGGCGAACACTGAAGCTTTCTTT
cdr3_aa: CASSLQGMANTEAFF

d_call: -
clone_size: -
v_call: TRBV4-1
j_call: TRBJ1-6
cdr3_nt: TGCGCCAGCAGCCAAGTACAGGGTTTCTTTTCACCCCTCCACTTT
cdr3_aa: CASSQVQGFFSPLHF

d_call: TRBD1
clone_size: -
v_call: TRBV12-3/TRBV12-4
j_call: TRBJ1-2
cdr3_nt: TGTGCCAGCCCAGGGGGCGGGGGTGATGGCTACACCTTC
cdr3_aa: CASPGGGGDGYTF

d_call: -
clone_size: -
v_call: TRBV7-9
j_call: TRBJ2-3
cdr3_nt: TGTGCCAGCAGCTTGATTAGCGGCACAGATACGCAGTATTTT
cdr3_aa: CASSLISGTDTQYF

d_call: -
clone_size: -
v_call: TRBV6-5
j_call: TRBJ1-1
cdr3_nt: TGTGCCAGCAGGAACAGGGTCGAAGCTTTCTTT
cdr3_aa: CASRNRVEAFF

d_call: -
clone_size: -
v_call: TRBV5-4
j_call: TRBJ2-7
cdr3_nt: TGTGCCAGCAGCTTAGCGGGCTCCTACGAGCAGTACTTC
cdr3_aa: CASSLAGSYEQYF

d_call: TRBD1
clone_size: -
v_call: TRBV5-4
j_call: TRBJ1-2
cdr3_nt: TGTGCCAGCAGCTATCCTCCCGACAGGGGGCGCGGGGGCTACACCTTC
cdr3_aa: CASSYPPDRGRGGYTF

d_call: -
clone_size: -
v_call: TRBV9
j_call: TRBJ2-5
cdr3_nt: TGTGCCAGCAGCGTAGCTGGGGGGGCAGGGGAGACCCAGTACTTC
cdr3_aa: CASSVAGGAGETQYF

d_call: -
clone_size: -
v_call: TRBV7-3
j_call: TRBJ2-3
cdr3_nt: TGTGCCAGCAGCTCCATGGCCGGAGGGTTGACAGATACGCAGTATTTT
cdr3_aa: CASSSMAGGLTDTQYF

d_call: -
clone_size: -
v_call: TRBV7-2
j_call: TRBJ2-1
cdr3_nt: TGTGCCAGCAGCCCCTCCAGCGGCGGCTACAATGAGCAGTTCTTC
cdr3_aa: CASSPSSGGYNEQFF

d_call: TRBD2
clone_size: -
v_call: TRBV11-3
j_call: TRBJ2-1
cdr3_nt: TGTGCCAGCAGCTTAGAAGGCCCTGGGGGGGGGAAATCCTACAATGAGCAGTTCTTC
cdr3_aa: CASSLEGPGGGKSYNEQFF

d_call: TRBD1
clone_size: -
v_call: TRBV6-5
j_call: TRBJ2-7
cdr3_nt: TGTGCCAGCAAGTTGACAGGGGCCTACGAGCAGTACTTC
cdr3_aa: CASKLTGAYEQYF

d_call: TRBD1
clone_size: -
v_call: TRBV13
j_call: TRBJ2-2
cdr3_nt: TGTGCCAGCAGCACCCGGACAGGGGAGTCCGGGGAGCTGTTTTTT
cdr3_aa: CASSTRTGESGELFF

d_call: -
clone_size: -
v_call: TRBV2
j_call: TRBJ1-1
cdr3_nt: TGTGCCAGCAAAACAGAGACCCGCACTGAAGCTTTCTTT
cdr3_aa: CASKTETRTEAFF

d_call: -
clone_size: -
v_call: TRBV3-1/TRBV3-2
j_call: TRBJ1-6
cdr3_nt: TGTGCCAGCAGCCAAGGAGGGTTAGATTGTGATTCACCCCTCCACTTT
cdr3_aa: CASSQGGLDCDSPLHF

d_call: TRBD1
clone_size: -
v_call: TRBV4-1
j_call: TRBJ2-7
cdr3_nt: TGCGCCAGCAGCCACCAGACAGGGGAATACGAGCAGTACTTC
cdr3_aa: CASSHQTGEYEQYF

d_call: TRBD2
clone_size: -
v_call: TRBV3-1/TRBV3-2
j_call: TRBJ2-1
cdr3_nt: TGTGCCAGCAGCCAAGGCGGGAGGGTTGCGGGTGAGCAGTTCTTC
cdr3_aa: CASSQGGRVAGEQFF

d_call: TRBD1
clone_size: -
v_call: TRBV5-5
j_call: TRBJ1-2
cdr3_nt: TGTGCCAGCAGCTCAACTGGACAGGGGGCAGGCGGCTACACCTTC
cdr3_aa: CASSSTGQGAGGYTF

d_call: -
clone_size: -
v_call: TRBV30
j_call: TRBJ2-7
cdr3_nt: TGTGCCTCCAGGGTTTCCTACGAGCAGTACTTC
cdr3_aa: CASRVSYEQYF

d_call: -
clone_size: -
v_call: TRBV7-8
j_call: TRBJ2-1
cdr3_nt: TGTGCCAGCAGCTTAGTCGGCGGGCCCTCCTACAATGAGCAGTTCTTC
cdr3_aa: CASSLVGGPSYNEQFF

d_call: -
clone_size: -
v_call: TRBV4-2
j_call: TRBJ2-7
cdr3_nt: TGTGCCAGCAGCCAAGAGTCGGTGAGCTCCTACGAGCAGTACTTC
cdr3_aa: CASSQESVSSYEQYF

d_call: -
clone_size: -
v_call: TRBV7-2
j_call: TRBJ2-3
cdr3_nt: TGTGCCAGCAGTTCCGTGCGGATTTCTAGCACAGATACGCAGTATTTT
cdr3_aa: CASSSVRISSTDTQYF

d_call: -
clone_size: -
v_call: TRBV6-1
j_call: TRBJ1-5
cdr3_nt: TGTGCCAGCAGTGAACTTGGTGGGCCACCCCAGCATTTT
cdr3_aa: CASSELGGPPQHF

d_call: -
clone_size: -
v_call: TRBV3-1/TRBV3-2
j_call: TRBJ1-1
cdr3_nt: TGTGCCAGCAGCCAACGAGAGGGCACTGAAGCTTTCTTT
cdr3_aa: CASSQREGTEAFF

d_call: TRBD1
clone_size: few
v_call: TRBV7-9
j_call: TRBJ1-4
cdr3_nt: TGTGCCAGCAGCACTAGACAGGGTGTGGGGGAAAAACTGTTTTTT
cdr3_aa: CASSTRQGVGEKLFF

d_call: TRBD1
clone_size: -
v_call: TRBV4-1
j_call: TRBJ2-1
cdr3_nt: TGCGCCAGCAGCCACCTGGACAGGTTGAGAAATGAGCAGTTCTTC
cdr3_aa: CASSHLDRLRNEQFF

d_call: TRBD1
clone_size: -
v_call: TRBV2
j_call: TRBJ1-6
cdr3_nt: TGTGCCAGCAGTGATAGGACAGGGGGCTCTGTTTCACCCCTCCACTTT
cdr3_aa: CASSDRTGGSVSPLHF

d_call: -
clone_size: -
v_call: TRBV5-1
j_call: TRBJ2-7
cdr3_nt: TGCGCCAGCTATTCCCCAGGGCGGTCCTACGAGCAGTACTTC
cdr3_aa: CASYSPGRSYEQYF

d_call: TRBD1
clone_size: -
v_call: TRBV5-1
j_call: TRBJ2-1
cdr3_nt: TGCGCCAGCAGCTTGGGAGGGACAGGTTACAATGAGCAGTTCTTC
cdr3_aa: CASSLGGTGYNEQFF

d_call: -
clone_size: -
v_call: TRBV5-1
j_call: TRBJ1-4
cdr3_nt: TGCGCCAGCAGGGCGACAGCAACTAATGAAAAACTGTTTTTT
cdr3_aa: CASRATATNEKLFF

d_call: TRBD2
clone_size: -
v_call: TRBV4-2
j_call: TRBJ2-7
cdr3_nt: TGTGCCAGCAGCCAAGGCTCTAGCGGGGCCTACGAGCAGTACTTC
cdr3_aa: CASSQGSSGAYEQYF

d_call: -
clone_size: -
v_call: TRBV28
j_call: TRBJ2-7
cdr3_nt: TGTGCCAGCGAGTTACAGGGAACGACCTACGAGCAGTACTTC
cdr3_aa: CASELQGTTYEQYF

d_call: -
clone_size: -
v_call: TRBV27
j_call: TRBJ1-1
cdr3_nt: TGTGCCAGTCAATCACCAGGGTCAGGCACTGAAGCTTTCTTT
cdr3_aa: CASQSPGSGTEAFF

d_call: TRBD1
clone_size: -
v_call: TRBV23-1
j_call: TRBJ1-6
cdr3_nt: TGCGCCAGCAGTCAATCGGGGGAGTACTGCGGGACAGGGATTCAGGGGGATGATTCACCCCTCCACTTT
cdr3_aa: CASSQSGEYCGTGIQGDDSPLHF